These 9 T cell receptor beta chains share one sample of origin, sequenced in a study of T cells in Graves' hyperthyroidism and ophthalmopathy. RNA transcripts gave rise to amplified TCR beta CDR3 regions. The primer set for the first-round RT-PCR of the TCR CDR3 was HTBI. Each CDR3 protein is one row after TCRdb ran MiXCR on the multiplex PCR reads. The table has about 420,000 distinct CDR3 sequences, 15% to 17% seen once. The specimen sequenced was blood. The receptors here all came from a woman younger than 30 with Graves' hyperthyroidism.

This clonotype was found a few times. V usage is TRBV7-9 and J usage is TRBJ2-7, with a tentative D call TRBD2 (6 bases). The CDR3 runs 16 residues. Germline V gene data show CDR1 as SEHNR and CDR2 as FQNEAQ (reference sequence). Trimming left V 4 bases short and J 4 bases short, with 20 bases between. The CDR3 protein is CASSSFRSLATYEQYF. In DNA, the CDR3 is TGTGCCAGCAGCTCCTTTCGTTCGCTAGCGACTTACGAGCAGTACTTC.

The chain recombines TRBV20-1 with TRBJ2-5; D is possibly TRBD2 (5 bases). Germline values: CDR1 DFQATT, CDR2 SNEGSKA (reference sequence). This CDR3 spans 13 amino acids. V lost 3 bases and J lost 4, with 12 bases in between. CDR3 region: CSASSAGGETQYF. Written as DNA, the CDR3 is TGCAGTGCTAGTTCGGCGGGCGGAGAGACCCAGTACTTC.

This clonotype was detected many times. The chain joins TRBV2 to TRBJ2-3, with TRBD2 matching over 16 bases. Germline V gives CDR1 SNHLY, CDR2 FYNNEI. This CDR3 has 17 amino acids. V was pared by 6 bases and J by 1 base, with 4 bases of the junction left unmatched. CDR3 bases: TGTGCCAGCAGAACCGGGACTAGCGGGAGGGGCACAGATACGCAGTATTTT. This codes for CASRTGTSGRGTDTQYF.

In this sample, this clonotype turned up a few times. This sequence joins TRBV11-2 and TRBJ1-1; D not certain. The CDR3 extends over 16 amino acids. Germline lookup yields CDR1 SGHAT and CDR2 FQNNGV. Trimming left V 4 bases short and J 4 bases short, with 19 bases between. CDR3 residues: CASSSSEVACSTEAFF. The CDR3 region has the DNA TGTGCCAGCAGCTCCTCAGAGGTGGCCTGTAGCACTGAAGCTTTCTTT.

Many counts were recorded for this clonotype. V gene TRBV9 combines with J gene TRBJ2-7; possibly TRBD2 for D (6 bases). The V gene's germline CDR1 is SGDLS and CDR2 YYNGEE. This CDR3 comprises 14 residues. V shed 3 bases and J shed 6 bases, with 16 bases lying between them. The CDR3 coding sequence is TGTGCCAGCAGCGGACGACTAGGGCTACGCGAGCAGTACTTC. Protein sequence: CASSGRLGLREQYF.

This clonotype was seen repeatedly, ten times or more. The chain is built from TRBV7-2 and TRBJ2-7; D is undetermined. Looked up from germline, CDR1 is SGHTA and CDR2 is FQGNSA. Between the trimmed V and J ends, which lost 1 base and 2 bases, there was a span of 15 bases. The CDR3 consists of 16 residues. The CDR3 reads CASSLGARRGTYEQYF. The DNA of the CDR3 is TGTGCCAGCAGCTTAGGAGCCAGGAGAGGCACCTACGAGCAGTACTTC.

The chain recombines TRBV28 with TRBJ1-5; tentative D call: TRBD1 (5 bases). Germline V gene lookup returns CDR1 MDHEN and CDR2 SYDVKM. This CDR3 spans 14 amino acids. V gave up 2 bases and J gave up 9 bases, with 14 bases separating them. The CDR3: CASSLAGPLAPQHF. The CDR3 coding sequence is TGTGCCAGCAGTTTAGCAGGGCCCTTGGCGCCCCAGCATTTT.

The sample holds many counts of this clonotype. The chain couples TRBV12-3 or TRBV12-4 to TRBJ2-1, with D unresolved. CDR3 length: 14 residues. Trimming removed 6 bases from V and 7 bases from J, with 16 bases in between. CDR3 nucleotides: TGTGCCAGCAGAGGGCGTGGGGTCAGTAATGAGCAGTTCTTC. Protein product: CASRGRGVSNEQFF.

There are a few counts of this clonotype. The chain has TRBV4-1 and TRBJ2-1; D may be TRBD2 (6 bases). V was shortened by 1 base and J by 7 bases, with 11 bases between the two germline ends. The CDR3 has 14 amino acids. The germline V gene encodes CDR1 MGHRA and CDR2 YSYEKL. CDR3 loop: CASSQGDSGNEQFF. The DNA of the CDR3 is TGCGCCAGCAGCCAAGGGGATAGCGGTAATGAGCAGTTCTTC.